The text below deals with one T cell receptor (beta chain). This entry comes from a study of blood T cell repertoires in COVID-19. Germline V gene sequence: CDR1 SGHAT, CDR2 FQNNGV. Trimming took 0 bases from V and 5 from J, leaving 19 bases between them. The CDR3 has 18 residues. Authors' analysis steps: Quantification of nucleated cells was approximated via reference gene primer amplification. The method was immunoSEQ multiplex PCR; TCRdb's version includes in-frame clones alone and lacks a portion of them. From that table come the V and J calls and clone size; the DNA was used to work out D and trimming. The table records 150,000 or so clones, about four fifths of them present only once.

The sample taken for sequencing was peripheral blood. The chain carries TRBV11-2 and TRBJ2-2; maybe TRBD1 (6 bases). The sequence came from a man between 60 and 75 years old with active or convalescent COVID-19. CDR3 nucleotides: TGTGCCAGCAGCTTAGAGGGTTACAGGGCCCACCTAACCGGGGAGCTGTTTTTT. This sequence encodes CASSLEGYRAHLTGELFF.